Sequencing of this T cell receptor (beta chain) was carried out in a study of T cells in tumors after PD-1 blockade. Across the whole study: Daily vismodegib 150 mg continued in a subset of anti-PD-1-treated patients.

The repertoire was sequenced with immunoSEQ multiplex PCR; TCRdb's copy has only in-frame clones and lacks some. The top ten clones hold around 17% of a sample with 45,000 to 60,000 clones, roughly three quarters of them seen once. Germline loops: CDR1 MNHEY, CDR2 SVGAGI. The V and J ends lost 4 bases and 0 bases, in that order; junction bases with no gene match: 2. The CDR3 consists of 14 residues. As concerns this clone: Its antigen is not identified.

Regarding the study as a whole: Blood contained about 40% of the tumor's TCR clonotypes.

The TCR comes from a human donor with basal cell carcinoma. The chain combines TRBV6-5 with TRBJ1-1; TRBD1 matches 7 bases. The sample in question was PBMCs, obtained before anti-PD-1 treatment. The CDR3 bases are TGTGCCAGCAGTTGGGGACAGATGAACACTGAAGCTTTCTTT. It translates to CASSWGQMNTEAFF.